The 2 T cell receptor beta chains listed next were all sequenced from one sample in a study of CD8 T cells in ankylosing spondylitis. MiXCR, run by TCRdb on the 5' RACE reads, gives a single entry per CDR3 protein. The sample records some 220,000 distinct CDR3 sequences, about 11% being singletons. Sample: blood, either unsorted or a sorted T cell fraction (not recorded which). These receptors were collected from a male donor with ankylosing spondylitis or in good health (not recorded which).

In its sample, this clonotype was seen many times. This sequence joins TRBV29-1 and TRBJ2-4; D call uncertain. Germline assignment: CDR1 SQVTM and CDR2 ANQGSEA. The CDR3 covers 11 residues. Between the trimmed V and J ends, which lost 7 bases and 0 bases, there was a span of 4 bases. CDR3 amino acids: CSAGAKNIQYF. CDR3 nucleotide sequence: TGCAGCGCCGGAGCCAAAAACATTCAGTACTTC.

The CDR3 protein is CSVEKIGQNTGELFF. The CDR3 coding sequence is TGCAGCGTTGAGAAGATTGGTCAGAACACCGGGGAGCTGTTTTTT. The rearrangement joins TRBV29-1 to TRBJ2-2; no clear D gene. The V and J ends lost 3 bases and 1 base respectively, with 12 bases between them. The germline V gene encodes CDR1 SQVTM and CDR2 ANQGSEA. The CDR3 spans 15 residues.